A single sample gave rise to the 21 T cell receptor beta chains below, sequenced in a study of lymphopenia after photon versus proton radiotherapy. The assay was immunoSEQ multiplex PCR, and TCRdb's table has in-frame clones only and misses some. The profile shows 150,000 to 200,000 clones, about 88% of them singletons. Specimen: peripheral blood, collected from a patient treated with photon-based radiotherapy. Every receptor here comes from a man over 45 with gastric cancer.

The rearrangement links TRBV11-2 to TRBJ2-1; 10 bases agree with TRBD2. V was clipped by 1 base and J by 6 bases; unmatched bases: 12. CDR1 and CDR2 (germline): SGHAT, FQNNGV. This CDR3 spans 18 amino acids. The CDR3 nucleotides are TGTGCCAGCAGCTTAGTTCGGTACAGCGGGAGGGCCACCAATGAGCAGTTCTTC. This sequence encodes CASSLVRYSGRATNEQFF.

This clone was seen a handful of times. The chain couples TRBV28 to TRBJ1-2, with D maybe TRBD1 (6 bases). Deletions cut 6 bases from V and 6 bases from J, with 17 bases between. CDR3 length: 14 residues. The germline CDR1 and CDR2 sequences are MDHEN and SYDVKM. CDR3 loop: CASSPPTGIHGYTF. The CDR3 coding sequence is TGTGCCAGCAGCCCACCAACAGGGATCCATGGCTACACCTTC.

The chain is built from TRBV11-2 and TRBJ1-5, with D perhaps matching TRBD1 (5 bases). Between the trimmed V and J ends, which lost 0 bases and 3 bases, there was a span of 12 bases. CDR1 and CDR2 (germline): SGHAT, FQNNGV. This CDR3 has 16 residues. The CDR3 bases are TGTGCCAGCAGCTTAGACCCAACGGGGCCCAATCAGCCCCAGCATTTT. It is translated as CASSLDPTGPNQPQHF.

The chain links TRBV5-4 to TRBJ2-3; TRBD2 is a possible D gene (5 bases). The length of the CDR3 is 15 residues. Trimming shortened V by 2 bases and J by 0 bases, and 10 bases separated the two germline ends. CDR1 SGHNT and CDR2 YYREEE come from the germline V gene (reference sequence). CDR3 loop: CASSLSPGSTDTQYF. The CDR3 bases are TGTGCCAGCAGCTTATCTCCGGGAAGCACAGATACGCAGTATTTT.

The chain joins TRBV7-3 to TRBJ1-2; D is perhaps TRBD1 (6 bases). V lost 2 bases to trimming and J lost 1 base, with 11 bases between them. The CDR3 sequence is 15 residues long. Per the germline V gene, CDR1 is SGHTA and CDR2 is FQGTGA. The CDR3 is CASSLGPGDNYGYTF. The DNA for the CDR3 is TGTGCCAGCAGCTTAGGTCCAGGGGATAACTATGGCTACACCTTC.

The V gene is TRBV2, the J gene TRBJ1-2; D is unresolved. This CDR3 has 12 residues. Germline lookup yields CDR1 SNHLY and CDR2 FYNNEI. The V end lost 6 bases, the J end lost 4 bases, and 9 bases lay between the germline ends. The CDR3 sequence: CASSAIRYGYTF. The CDR3 DNA reads TGTGCCAGCAGCGCTATTCGCTATGGCTACACCTTC.

This CDR3 reads CASSQDRGTSSRGETQYF. CDR3 sequence (DNA): TGTGCCAGCAGCCAAGATAGAGGGACTAGCTCACGAGGGGAGACCCAGTACTTC. The chain recombines TRBV4-2 with TRBJ2-5; 9 bases are a match to TRBD2. The CDR3 spans 18 residues. J lost 5 bases, V lost 0 bases, and 13 bases had no gene match. From germline, CDR1 is LGHNA and CDR2 YNFKEQ.

This chain links TRBV6-1 with TRBJ1-5; 8 bases fit TRBD1. The germline gives CDR1 MNHNS, CDR2 SASEGT. The V and J ends lost 8 bases and 7 bases, in that order; junction bases with no gene match: 10. The CDR3 contains 14 residues. The CDR3 reads CASGGGQAGQPQHF. The CDR3 coding sequence is TGTGCCAGCGGGGGGGGACAGGCGGGGCAGCCCCAGCATTTT.

The rearrangement uses TRBV5-4 and TRBJ2-3; weak D call: TRBD1 (6 bases). CDR3 length: 16 amino acids. Germline CDR1 is SGHNT and CDR2 is YYREEE (reference sequence). The V end was cut by 1 base, the J end by 0 bases, with 12 bases between. CDR3 residues: CASSLPRDTSTDTQYF. As DNA, the CDR3 is TGTGCCAGCAGCTTGCCTCGGGACACAAGCACAGATACGCAGTATTTT.

In regard to this clone: Other DNA sequences in this sample translate to the same CDR3. The chain couples TRBV6-6 to TRBJ2-6; D might be TRBD2 (7 bases). Trimming shortened V by 2 bases and J by 4 bases, and 9 bases separated the two germline ends. Looked up from germline, CDR1 is MNHNY and CDR2 is SVGAGI (reference sequence). CDR3 length: 15 residues. The CDR3 is CASSYGGAGANVLTF. DNA for the CDR3: TGTGCCAGCAGTTACGGGGGGGCCGGGGCCAACGTCCTGACTTTC.

V and J are TRBV5-5 and TRBJ1-2; 8 bases map to TRBD1. This CDR3 region has 14 residues. V lost 4 bases, J lost 4 bases, and 6 bases stayed unmatched. The germline V gene has CDR1 SGHKS and CDR2 YYEKEE (reference sequence). The CDR3 bases are TGTGCCAGCAGCACAGCGGACAGGGCCTATGGCTACACCTTC. It translates to CASSTADRAYGYTF.

This clone was recorded only once. The chain combines TRBV5-6 with TRBJ2-1; TRBD2 agrees at 10 bases. The CDR3 is made up of 15 amino acids. V shed 3 bases, J shed 2 bases, and the junction held 2 bases outside the gene matches. From germline, CDR1 is SGHDT and CDR2 YYEEEE. For the CDR3, the DNA is TGTGCCAGCAGCTGGGGACTAGCGCCCTACAATGAGCAGTTCTTC. It yields the protein CASSWGLAPYNEQFF.

This sequence joins TRBV18 and TRBJ2-3; unclear D gene. V was pared by 5 bases and J by 1 base, with 7 bases between. Germline V gives CDR1 KGHSH, CDR2 LQKENI. CDR3 size: 13 residues. This CDR3 reads CASSADRTDTQYF. CDR3 DNA: TGTGCCAGCTCAGCGGACCGCACAGATACGCAGTATTTT.

V and J are TRBV5-4 and TRBJ2-7; no firm D call. Per the germline V gene, CDR1 is SGHNT and CDR2 is YYREEE (reference sequence). Trimming cost V 4 bases and J 0 bases, with 11 bases left between them. The CDR3 has 14 residues. Here the CDR3 DNA reads TGTGCCAGCAGCCCAAGGAGCGCCTCCTACGAGCAGTACTTC. It is translated as CASSPRSASYEQYF.

The chain is built from TRBV5-1 and TRBJ2-7, with 9 bases fitting TRBD1. With 4 bases clipped from V and 3 bases from J, the junction kept 8 bases outside the gene matches. The length of the CDR3 is 15 residues. In germline, CDR1 is SGHRS, CDR2 YFSETQ. CDR3 DNA sequence: TGCGCCAGCAGCCAACCCGGGACAGGGATCTACGAGCAGTACTTC. It translates to CASSQPGTGIYEQYF.

V usage is TRBV9 and J usage is TRBJ2-1, with 15 positions matching TRBD2. This CDR3 comprises 15 residues. J lost 9 bases, V lost 4 bases, and 5 bases had no gene match. Germline V gene lookup returns CDR1 SGDLS and CDR2 YYNGEE. The CDR3 region is CASSYGLAGGGEQFF. CDR3 nucleotide sequence: TGTGCCAGCAGCTACGGACTAGCGGGAGGGGGTGAGCAGTTCTTC.

The chain is built from TRBV30 and TRBJ2-2; TRBD2 might be the D (7 bases). V lost 8 bases to trimming and J lost 4 bases, with 17 bases between them. CDR1 is GTSNPN, CDR2 SVGIG, per germline (reference sequence). CDR3 size: 14 residues. CDR3 sequence: CARGAGEFTGELFF. CDR3 nucleotide sequence: TGTGCCCGGGGGGCGGGGGAATTCACCGGGGAGCTGTTTTTT.

This clone showed up just once. The rearrangement uses TRBV5-1 and TRBJ2-5; 11 nucleotides line up with TRBD1. The germline gives CDR1 SGHRS, CDR2 YFSETQ. This CDR3 region has 17 residues. The junction had 13 bases not matched to a gene; V was cut back by 4 bases and J by 5 bases. The CDR3 protein is CASSSNGQGAVMETQYF. The CDR3 coding sequence is TGCGCCAGCAGCAGCAACGGACAGGGGGCTGTGATGGAGACCCAGTACTTC.

The gene calls are TRBV10-3 and TRBJ1-1, with D hard to call. The CDR3 has 15 amino acids. V lost 2 bases, J lost 3 bases, and 13 bases lay in between. Germline V gives CDR1 ENHRY, CDR2 SYGVKD. CDR3 protein: CAISEAAGVDTEAFF. CDR3 in DNA: TGTGCCATCAGTGAGGCAGCAGGAGTGGACACTGAAGCTTTCTTT.

The chain uses TRBV30 and TRBJ1-1; TRBD1 might be the D (5 bases). The CDR3 length is 13 residues. Germline loops: CDR1 GTSNPN, CDR2 SVGIG (reference sequence). Trimming left V 3 bases short and J 4 bases short, with 12 bases between. CDR3 in DNA: TGTGCCTGGAGGTCCGGGGGGGGCACTGAAGCTTTCTTT. Translation gives CAWRSGGGTEAFF.

The V call is TRBV5-1, the J call TRBJ2-2; possible D gene TRBD2, 6 bases. Between the trimmed V and J ends, which lost 0 bases and 4 bases, there was a span of 13 bases. Germline V gene lookup returns CDR1 SGHRS and CDR2 YFSETQ. This CDR3 has 16 residues. This CDR3 reads CASSLGARESTGELFF. The CDR3 nucleotides are TGCGCCAGCAGCTTGGGTGCCCGGGAGAGCACCGGGGAGCTGTTTTTT.